Below, 12 T cell receptor beta chains from the same sample are listed, as sequenced in a study of CD8+ T cells in alopecia areata listed by TCRdb under 2018. To prepare the library, the immunoSEQ multiplex PCR assay was applied. RNA was extracted from all samples and reverse transcribed into cDNA, which served as template for TCR sequencing. In TCRdb, the immuneACCESS table is reduced to in-frame sequences with V and J assigned. These tables do not hold every clone; where another copy was compared, an unresolved V gene accounts for under half, and the others remain unexplained. The sample table shows fewer than 70,000 clones, and 40% to 50% are seen once. The ten largest clones represent just over 50% of the sample. Specimen: NKG2D-low CD8+ T cells sorted from blood. The meaning of the sample's cell subset or site label: sorted CD8+ NKG2D-low blood T cells. These receptors all stem from a human donor with alopecia areata.

The J gene is TRBJ1-1, the V gene TRBV27; no clear D gene. Germline assignment: CDR1 MNHEY and CDR2 SMNVEV (reference sequence). The CDR3 is made up of 15 amino acids. Deletions cut 4 bases from V and 1 base from J, with 13 bases between. The CDR3 loop is CASSSLAWANTEAFF. As DNA, the CDR3 is TGTGCCAGCAGTTCGCTTGCATGGGCGAACACTGAAGCTTTCTTT.

The chain joins TRBV11-2 to TRBJ1-5; D is unresolved. This CDR3 contains 15 residues. The germline CDR1 and CDR2 sequences are SGHAT and FQNNGV. Trimming stripped 3 bases from V and 0 bases from J, with 9 bases between. CDR3 sequence: CASSLEGNSNQPQHF. The CDR3 coding sequence is TGTGCCAGCAGCTTGGAGGGAAATAGCAATCAGCCCCAGCATTTT.

This chain joins TRBV9 and TRBJ2-7; the match to TRBD1 covers 7 bases. Trimming at V came to 3 bases and at J to 3 bases, leaving 3 bases not matched to a gene. The CDR3 covers 13 residues. Germline CDR1 is SGDLS and CDR2 is YYNGEE. In DNA, the CDR3 is TGTGCCAGCAGCGGACCAGGGGGCTACGAGCAGTACTTC. This gives the protein CASSGPGGYEQYF.

The chain has TRBV6-1 and TRBJ2-4; 7 nucleotides agree with TRBD2. Trimming at V came to 4 bases and at J to 6 bases, leaving 9 bases not matched to a gene. Germline V gene lookup returns CDR1 MNHNS and CDR2 SASEGT. The CDR3 spans 15 residues. The CDR3 loop is CASSGSSGEANIQYF. The CDR3 DNA follows: TGTGCCAGCAGTGGATCAAGCGGGGAGGCAAACATTCAGTACTTC.

This clone turned up a few times. This chain joins TRBV7-3 and TRBJ2-3; tentative D call: TRBD1 (6 bases). The CDR3 runs to 15 residues. V was trimmed by 6 bases and J by 3 bases, leaving 16 bases between them. Germline CDR1 SGHTA, CDR2 FQGTGA. This CDR3 reads CASSLSGQGTDTQYF. For the CDR3, the DNA is TGTGCCAGCAGTCTCTCGGGGCAGGGGACAGATACGCAGTATTTT.

There are a few counts of this clone. V gene TRBV4-1 combines with J gene TRBJ2-1, with D tentatively TRBD2 (5 bases). Germline loops: CDR1 MGHRA, CDR2 YSYEKL. The CDR3 has 14 residues. The V end was cut by 0 bases, the J end by 3 bases, with 6 bases between. CDR3 sequence reads: CASSQDRDYNEQFF. For the CDR3, the DNA is TGCGCCAGCAGCCAAGATCGGGACTACAATGAGCAGTTCTTC.

The chain recombines TRBV5-1 with TRBJ2-5; 8 nucleotides match TRBD2. The CDR3 length is 16 residues. Germline CDR1 SGHRS, CDR2 YFSETQ. V was pared by 0 bases and J by 5 bases, with 9 bases of the junction left unmatched. The CDR3 DNA reads TGCGCCAGCAGCTTGGAGGGGACTAGTATATTGGAGACCCAGTACTTC. It codes for CASSLEGTSILETQYF. The whole variable domain, remainder taken from reference TRBV5-1 and TRBJ2-5, is KAGVTQTPRYLIKTRGQQVTLSCSPISGHRSVSWYQQTPGQGLQFLFEYFSETQRNKGNFPGRFSGRQFSNSRSEMNVSTLELGDSALYLCASSLEGTSILETQYFGPGTRLLVL.

The rearrangement joins TRBV30 to TRBJ2-7; 8 bases line up with TRBD1. CDR1 is GTSNPN and CDR2 is SVGIG in the germline V gene (reference sequence). This CDR3 contains 19 residues. V trimming: 7 bases; J trimming: 2 bases; junction bases outside the gene matches: 25. CDR3 sequence: CASQRPTDGRTGPTYEQYF. CDR3 in DNA: TGTGCCTCCCAGAGACCGACCGATGGACGGACAGGGCCTACCTACGAGCAGTACTTC.

This clone was observed a few times. The J gene is TRBJ2-3, the V gene TRBV18; weak D call: TRBD2 (5 bases). The CDR3 spans 15 residues. V was trimmed by 6 bases and J by 1 base, leaving 14 bases between them. In germline, CDR1 is KGHSH, CDR2 LQKENI. The CDR3 bases are TGTGCCAGCTCTTCTGGCCTGGGAGGCACAGATACGCAGTATTTT. Protein product: CASSSGLGGTDTQYF.

J is TRBJ1-2 and V is TRBV29-1; D not resolved. The V gene lost 0 bases and the J gene lost 4 bases, with 12 bases spanning the gap. In germline, CDR1 is SQVTM, CDR2 ANQGSEA. CDR3 length: 14 amino acids. This CDR3 is CSVEELRGGYGYTF. CDR3 bases: TGCAGCGTTGAAGAGCTGCGCGGAGGCTATGGCTACACCTTC.

The V call is TRBV29-1, the J call TRBJ2-1; 7 nucleotides agree with TRBD1. The germline CDR1 and CDR2 sequences are SQVTM and ANQGSEA. The junction had 11 bases not matched to a gene; V was cut back by 6 bases and J by 9 bases. This CDR3 is 13 amino acids long. The CDR3 sequence is CSVTDREQGEQFF. CDR3 nucleotides: TGCAGCGTAACCGACAGGGAACAGGGTGAGCAGTTCTTC.

The chain joins TRBV27 to TRBJ2-3; D gene unclear. This CDR3 comprises 13 residues. The V end was cut by 2 bases, the J end by 5 bases, with 8 bases between. The germline gives CDR1 MNHEY, CDR2 SMNVEV (reference sequence). This chain's CDR3 is CASSLMAVDTQYF. Here the CDR3 DNA reads TGTGCCAGCAGTTTAATGGCGGTAGATACGCAGTATTTT.